The 20 T cell receptor beta chains listed next were all sequenced from one sample in a study of human T cells and chemical hapten exposure. One entry per CDR3 protein, called by TCRdb with MiXCR from the RACE reads. The sample holds approximately 57,000 distinct CDR3 sequences, 7.5% to 10% seen once. Time point meaning: patch test 1, 2 weeks after DPC sensitization. This sample's treatment: therapeutic diphenylcyclopropenone sensitization with weekly scalp DPC. The material sequenced was whole blood, taken in connection with sensitization to the hapten diphenylcyclopropenone (DPC). Source of these receptors: a woman aged 35 to 49 with alopecia areata. Some clones in this sample may be carry-over from other donors' samples.

This clonotype was seen at least ten times. This sequence joins TRBV6-5 and TRBJ1-6, with 7 bases aligning to TRBD1. The V segment lost 5 bases and the J segment 9 bases; nucleotides outside the gene matches: 10. Germline V gene data show CDR1 as MNHEY and CDR2 as SVGAGI. The CDR3 is 15 amino acids. CDR3 nucleotide sequence: TGTGCCAGCAGTCGGGACAGAAAGGACGGTTCACCCCTCCACTTT. Protein sequence: CASSRDRKDGSPLHF.

This clonotype was seen ten or more times. The chain uses TRBV29-1 and TRBJ2-3, with 9 bases that match TRBD2. CDR3 length: 14 residues. V lost 4 bases to trimming and J lost 3 bases; unmatched junction nucleotides: 5. Germline V gene data show CDR1 as SQVTM and CDR2 as ANQGSEA. The CDR3 spells CSVVVSGGTDTQYF. The CDR3 nucleotides are TGCAGCGTTGTGGTTAGCGGGGGAACAGATACGCAGTATTTT.

This clonotype showed up just a few times. The rearrangement uses TRBV4-2 and TRBJ2-2; 14 bases align to TRBD2. Unmatched junction bases numbered 9, after V lost 5 bases and J lost 4 bases. CDR1 and CDR2 from the germline V gene are LGHNA and YNFKEQ. The CDR3 has 18 amino acids. This CDR3 is CASSSGLAGGRATGELFF. The CDR3 DNA sequence: TGTGCCAGCAGCAGCGGACTAGCGGGGGGCCGGGCCACCGGGGAGCTGTTTTTT.

In this sample, this clonotype turned up many times. This sequence joins TRBV3-1 and TRBJ1-6; D is uncertain. The CDR3 extends over 12 amino acids. V gave up 4 bases and J gave up 10 bases, with 8 bases separating them. Germline values: CDR1 LGHDT, CDR2 YNNKEL (reference sequence). The CDR3 reads CASSLSISPLHF. The DNA of the CDR3 is TGTGCCAGCAGCCTTTCTATCTCACCCCTCCACTTT.

The J gene is TRBJ2-4, the V gene TRBV6-6; no clear D gene. Germline V gene data show CDR1 as MNHNY and CDR2 as SVGAGI (reference sequence). Trimming cost V 0 bases and J 8 bases, with 11 bases left between them. There are 14 residues in the CDR3. CDR3: CASSYSSGADIQYF. CDR3 coding DNA: TGTGCCAGCAGTTACTCTTCTGGCGCAGACATTCAGTACTTC.

This clonotype was seen at least ten times. V usage is TRBV7-9 and J usage is TRBJ2-1; D not certain. Germline CDR1 reads SEHNR; CDR2 reads FQNEAQ (reference sequence). The CDR3 has 16 amino acids. V was clipped by 5 bases and J by 6 bases, with 20 bases between them. The CDR3 nucleotides read TGTGCCAGCAGCCCCCGCGTTTGGCAGGCCATCAATGAGCAGTTCTTC. This encodes CASSPRVWQAINEQFF.

This clonotype was detected many times. This chain's CDR3 is CASSWGGGQETQYF. The CDR3 region has the DNA TGCGCCAGCAGCTGGGGAGGGGGCCAAGAGACCCAGTACTTC. The chain recombines TRBV5-1 with TRBJ2-5; perhaps TRBD2 as D (7 bases). The V and J ends lost 3 bases and 1 base respectively, with 10 bases between them. CDR1 is SGHRS, CDR2 YFSETQ, per germline. The length of the CDR3 is 14 residues.

This clonotype was observed at least ten times. The rearrangement uses TRBV7-9 and TRBJ1-2; D gene uncertain. Germline values: CDR1 SEHNR, CDR2 FQNEAQ (reference sequence). The CDR3 has 14 amino acids. Trimming shortened V by 5 bases and J by 3 bases, and 13 bases separated the two germline ends. The CDR3 here is CASSHSTDHYGYTF. In DNA, the CDR3 is TGTGCCAGCAGCCATTCGACCGATCACTATGGCTACACCTTC. The variable domain in full, completed from reference TRBV7-9 and TRBJ1-2, reads DTGVSQNPRHKITKRGQNVTFRCDPISEHNRLYWYRQTLGQGPEFLTYFQNEAQLEKSRLLSDRFSAERPKGSFSTLEIQRTEQGDSAMYLCASSHSTDHYGYTFGSGTRLTVV.

This clonotype was counted at least ten times. This chain uses TRBV6-5 with TRBJ1-2; D is perhaps TRBD1 (6 bases). Germline CDR1 is MNHEY and CDR2 is SVGAGI. The CDR3 has 13 residues. The ends were cut back, 6 bases at V and 3 bases at J, with 11 bases in the middle. The CDR3 sequence: CASSPGADYGYTF. CDR3 coding DNA: TGTGCCAGCAGCCCAGGGGCCGACTATGGCTACACCTTC.

This clonotype has just a few counts. The V call is TRBV4-1, the J call TRBJ2-5; 10 bases fit TRBD2. The CDR3 sequence is 15 residues long. Germline trimming cut 5 bases from V and 5 bases from J; bases unmatched to any gene: 8. From germline, CDR1 is MGHRA and CDR2 YSYEKL. In DNA form, the CDR3 reads TGCGCCAGCAGCTGGAAGCGGGGGGGCCTCGAGACCCAGTACTTC. As protein: CASSWKRGGLETQYF.

This clonotype was detected many times. This rearrangement joins TRBV5-8 to TRBJ2-3; no clear D gene. Trimming stripped 0 bases from V and 1 base from J, with 12 bases between. The germline CDR1 and CDR2 sequences are SGHTS and YDEGEE. The CDR3 is made up of 16 amino acids. The CDR3 region is CASSLGPAGGTDTQYF. CDR3 bases: TGTGCCAGCAGCTTGGGGCCAGCTGGAGGCACAGATACGCAGTATTTT.

This clonotype has a count of ten or more. The chain employs TRBV6-1 and TRBJ2-5, with 14 bases that match TRBD2. The V and J ends lost 0 bases and 2 bases, in that order; junction bases with no gene match: 8. Germline CDR1 reads MNHNS; CDR2 reads SASEGT. The length of the CDR3 is 19 residues. The CDR3 sequence: CASSEAVPGLAGAQETQYF. The CDR3 nucleotides are TGTGCCAGCAGTGAAGCTGTCCCGGGACTAGCGGGGGCGCAAGAGACCCAGTACTTC.

The chain recombines TRBV12-5 with TRBJ1-2, with a possible D match to TRBD1 (6 bases). Trimming stripped 7 bases from V and 4 bases from J, with 16 bases between. This CDR3 comprises 14 residues. Germline V gene data show CDR1 as LGHNT and CDR2 as FRNRAP. The CDR3 spells CASAKEGGPYGYTF. The CDR3 region has the DNA TGTGCTAGTGCCAAGGAGGGGGGTCCCTATGGCTACACCTTC.

Only a few counts were recorded for this clonotype. This chain connects TRBV5-5 to TRBJ1-5; D gene uncertain. The CDR3 is 13 residues long. Germline CDR1 and CDR2: SGHKS and YYEKEE (reference sequence). V was pared by 1 base and J by 4 bases, with 6 bases between. This CDR3 reads CASSLFGNQPQHF. DNA for the CDR3: TGTGCCAGCAGCTTGTTCGGGAATCAGCCCCAGCATTTT.

Comments on this clonotype: This could be a read error, since a much larger clone is one nucleotide away. This sequence joins TRBV27 and TRBJ2-1; 9 bases align to TRBD2. Germline V CDR1 and CDR2: MNHEY, SMNVEV (reference sequence). This CDR3 comprises 15 residues. CDR3 sequence (DNA): TGTGCCAGCGGTTTAAGGGCGGGGGGGCCTCATGAGCAGTTCTTC. Translation gives CASGLRAGGPHEQFF.

This clonotype turned up a few times. V is TRBV7-8 and J is TRBJ1-5; D is unclear. In germline, CDR1 is SGHVS, CDR2 FQNEAQ. The CDR3 runs 15 residues. V was pared by 2 bases and J by 7 bases, with 15 bases between. The DNA for the CDR3 is TGTGCCAGCAGCTTACTGGTTCCAGGTATGCAGCCCCAGCATTTT. Protein sequence: CASSLLVPGMQPQHF.

As DNA, the CDR3 is TGTGCCACCAGCTCACTGAGAGAGACCCAGTACTTC. Encoded protein: CATSSLRETQYF. The chain employs TRBV15 and TRBJ2-5; D call uncertain. Germline values: CDR1 LNHNV, CDR2 YYDKDF (reference sequence). This CDR3 is built from 12 residues. V was trimmed by 5 bases and J by 4 bases, leaving 8 bases between them. Filled out from reference TRBV15 and TRBJ2-5, the complete variable domain reads DAMVIQNPRYQVTQFGKPVTLSCSQTLNHNVMYWYQQKSSQAPKLLFHYYDKDFNNEADTPDNFQSRRPNTSFCFLDIRSPGLGDTAMYLCATSSLRETQYFGPGTRLLVL.

There are many counts of this clonotype. V gene TRBV11-2 combines with J gene TRBJ2-1; TRBD1 agrees at 9 bases. The CDR3 consists of 15 residues. The trim removed 6 bases at V and 8 bases at J, leaving 11 bases unmatched. Germline V gene data show CDR1 as SGHAT and CDR2 as FQNNGV. CDR3 sequence: CASRRPGQGRYEQFF. CDR3 DNA: TGTGCCAGCAGACGACCGGGACAGGGCAGGTATGAGCAGTTCTTC.

The sample holds many counts of this clonotype. This chain connects TRBV4-1 to TRBJ2-3, with no clear D. The V end lost 0 bases, the J end lost 2 bases, and 6 bases lay between the germline ends. Germline-derived CDR1 and CDR2 are MGHRA and YSYEKL. CDR3 size: 14 residues. The CDR3 sequence: CASSQDPYTDTQYF. The CDR3 DNA reads TGCGCCAGCAGCCAAGATCCGTACACAGATACGCAGTATTTT.

This clonotype was recorded many times. This chain joins TRBV4-3 and TRBJ2-3, with D possibly being TRBD2 (7 bases). The CDR3 consists of 16 residues. V lost 0 bases and J lost 4, with 14 bases in between. Germline V lookup: CDR1 LGHNA, CDR2 YSLEER. The CDR3 protein is CASSQEWGGPPDTQYF. CDR3 in DNA: TGCGCCAGCAGCCAAGAATGGGGGGGCCCCCCAGATACGCAGTATTTT.